The subject of this entry is one TCR beta chain. The data are from a study of blood T cell repertoires in COVID-19. On the study more broadly: The United States, Italy and Spain provided the acute and convalescent COVID-19 samples.

Participant-reported clinical history was the basis for cohort assignment. Recovered Cohort 3 donors showed two negative PCRs, clearance, or symptom resolution. In the authors' workflow: Reference gene primer amplification gave estimated nucleated cell counts. Libraries were prepared by immunoSEQ multiplex PCR; TCRdb keeps only in-frame clonotypes and omits some of them. V and J calls and clone size follow that table, whereas D and trimming were derived from the DNA. There are fewer than 500,000 clones in the sample; approximately 90% occur only once, and 1.1% lies in the top ten. The sequence was obtained from a young man who had recovered from COVID-19. The sequenced sample consisted of PBMCs or T cells enriched from blood (not recorded which).

CDR3 in amino acids: CASSPGGPRNTEAFF. The DNA of the CDR3 is TGTGCCAGCAGCCCAGGGGGCCCGAGGAACACTGAAGCTTTCTTT. The rearrangement uses TRBV7-9 and TRBJ1-1, with 8 bases lining up with TRBD1. CDR1 is SEHNR, CDR2 FQNEAQ, per germline (reference sequence). The V gene end was trimmed by 5 bases and the J gene end by 1 base; junction bases not matched to a gene: 6. The CDR3 has 15 residues.